This TCR beta chain came from a study of CD8+ T cells in alopecia areata (dated by TCRdb to between 2017 and 2018). With respect to the entire study: The treated patients, all with moderate-to-severe alopecia areata, were enrolled in an open-label pilot trial of oral tofacitinib given at 5 to 10 mg twice daily. Tofacitinib was administered for 6 to 18 months, and 6 months of follow-up off drug were then conducted to assess delayed response and recurrence. Disease severity in treated patients was measured with the SALT score, which quantifies the percentage of affected scalp surface area. In both human patients and the C3H/HeJ mouse model, the study applied high-throughput TCRbeta sequencing to look at T cell clonal expansion in alopecia areata. On the human side, TCRbeta sequencing was run on scalp tissue and on sorted CD4+ and CD8+ peripheral blood T cells from healthy controls and from alopecia areata patients with either patchy or totalis/universalis disease. Tofacitinib-treated patients had biopsies at baseline and at 4 and 24 weeks of treatment, with a later scalp biopsy in several patients. Scalp clonality was compared across normal scalp (n=4), patchy alopecia areata scalp (n=8), and alopecia totalis/universalis scalp (n=8). The RNA source kit depended on sample type: the PAXgene miRNA kit for fixed scalp, the miRNeasy kit for PBMCs, and the RNeasy kit for mouse skin. TCRbeta CDR3 regions were amplified by immunoSEQ multiplex PCR with 35 Vbeta forward and 13 Jbeta reverse primers. Overall results and qualifications from the work: Many expanded lesional clones persisted in scalp and blood during tofacitinib treatment, which may partly explain relapse after stopping treatment. Unlike mouse skin, where gammadelta T cells dominate, normal human skin contains resident alphabeta T cells that get sequenced too, which complicates analysis of the scalp TCR repertoire. Tofacitinib significantly decreased scalp clonality and the number of expanded CD8+ clones among the top 100 scalp clones. Compared with normal scalp, lesional scalp, particularly in alopecia totalis/universalis, had higher clonality and more expanded CD8+ clones, which suggests antigenic drive. The treated cohort was small, with a single nonresponder, so links between baseline CD8+ expansion and response need larger studies. TCR sequences shared between patients were less clear than in mice, possibly partly because of HLA diversity in the patient population.

About this clone: It has no known antigen specificity. No base qualities exist here, and no much larger clone lies one base off it.

The sample's time point label, in plain terms: about 25 weeks on oral tofacitinib. The treatment or condition label, as the study defines it: oral pan-JAK inhibitor, 5-10 mg twice daily. Lesional scalp punch biopsies and peripheral blood were obtained from alopecia areata patients. PBMCs were isolated by density centrifugation and stained for CD3, CD4 and CD8, after which CD4+ and CD8+ T cells were sorted on a FACSAria. CDR3 length: 15 amino acids, cysteine to phenylalanine. Only CDR3 DNA remains: 45 bases, in frame from the first base. Cut back by 3 bases and 3 bases, the V and J ends lie 14 bases apart. Sequences SGHDT (CDR1) and YYEEEE (CDR2) are obtained from the germline V gene. Receptor amplification or capture employed the immunoSEQ multiplex PCR assay. For TCR sequencing, RNA was extracted from every sample and reverse transcribed into cDNA to serve as template. First-strand cDNA was synthesized with SuperScript III using a 2:1 mix of oligo-dT and random hexamers. A synthetic immune receptor repertoire was used to measure amplification bias, and any remaining bias was corrected computationally. Regarding the original processing steps: After raw reads were preprocessed to remove errors, the CDR3 was defined following IMGT conventions as running from the conserved cysteine to phenylalanine. Clonality was computed as 1 minus the Shannon entropy, with the entropy normalized by log2 of the number of productive unique TCRs. Whether scalp clones were CD4 or CD8 was inferred by matching scalp TCRbeta sequences against CD4 and CD8 repertoires sorted from blood. Not all clones reach the TCRdb copy of this immuneACCESS table, which keeps in-frame sequences only. Checked studies attribute under half of the gap to unresolved V genes and leave the rest unexplained. V, J and clone size were drawn from that table, and D and trimming were deduced from the DNA. The sample table records about 76,000 clones; around 67% of these occur just once. The ten largest account for 23% of the sample.

The chain uses TRBV5-6 and TRBJ2-3; tentative D gene TRBD1, with 7 bases matching. This sample comprised CD8+ T cells sorted from blood, obtained at week 24, from a patient treated with tofacitinib. This clonotype originated in a human donor with alopecia areata. The CDR3: CASSSTGAGTDTQYF. The DNA sequence is TGTGCCAGCAGCTCCACAGGGGCGGGAACAGATACGCAGTATTTT.